The TCR beta chain described here comes from a study of T-cell reconstitution after alpha-beta-depleted transplantation in children. Study results and caveats: In some patients, recipient T cells and intrathymic progenitors surviving conditioning explained high day-60 diversity. Several hundred expanded graft clones reportedly gave rise to the alpha-beta T cells present about two months after transplant. Diversity and T-cell counts at one year after transplant derived mostly from new T cells.

Construction of the TCRbeta library involved unique molecular identifiers. TCRdb used MiXCR to reprocess the PCR reads, holding one entry per CDR3 protein. The sample shows 700,000 to 850,000 distinct CDR3 sequences, roughly 15% of them seen only once. CDR1 and CDR2 from the germline V gene are SGHKS and YYEKEE (reference sequence). V was clipped by 2 bases and J by 5 bases, with 10 bases between them. The CDR3 contains 14 residues. As for this clonotype: What it binds is not known. This clone may be a read error of a much larger clone one base away. No conserved phenylalanine or tryptophan is present at the end of the CDR3, so a read error is the likely explanation.

The chain links TRBV5-5 to TRBJ1-4, with D perhaps TRBD1 (6 bases). The receptor was isolated from a male patient between 5 and 17 years old who had a stem cell transplant for acute lymphoblastic leukemia, so the T cells may come from the graft donor. Here the sequenced sample was PBMCs, mostly from graft donor cells, taken 360 days after TCRalphabeta/CD19-depleted stem cell transplant. CDR3 bases: TGTGCCAGCAGCTTCCGGGGGCCCAATGAAAAACTGTTTTTA. This encodes CASSFRGPNEKLFL.